Listed below are T cell receptor beta chains from one sample, sequenced in a study of T-cell reconstitution after alpha-beta-depleted transplantation in children. One entry per CDR3 protein, called by TCRdb with MiXCR from the PCR reads. The sample lists approximately 32,000 distinct CDR3 sequences, more than 6% occurring once. The source material was peripheral blood, sampled 60 days after TCRalphabeta/CD19-depleted stem cell transplant. These receptors all come from a child less than two years old who had a stem cell transplant for acute myeloid leukemia, so the T cells may come from the graft donor. CDR3s include the opening cysteine and the closing phenylalanine or tryptophan. A D gene is named only where the DNA matches it firmly. Size is omitted from some rows. Given values are once, few, many or a class for expanded clones.

d_call j_call clone_size v_call cdr3_aa cdr3_nt
TRBD1 TRBJ1-4 NA TRBV10-3 CAIKGTGKEKLFF TGTGCCATCAAAGGGACAGGGAAGGAAAAACTGTTTTTT
TRBD1 TRBJ1-1 many TRBV2 CASSAQGARETEAFF TGTGCCAGCAGTGCACAGGGGGCGCGGGAAACTGAAGCTTTCTTT
NA TRBJ2-7 many TRBV9 CASGDGYEQYF TGTGCCAGTGGGGACGGCTACGAGCAGTACTTC
NA TRBJ2-7 many TRBV5-1 CASSLESGLYEQYF TGCGCCAGCAGCTTGGAATCGGGGTTATACGAGCAGTACTTC
TRBD1 TRBJ2-7 many TRBV5-1 CATGQGAHEQYF TGCGCCACCGGACAGGGGGCCCACGAGCAGTACTTC
NA TRBJ1-2 many TRBV21-1 CARRKGQRKGAYGYTF TGTGCCAGGAGGAAAGGACAGCGTAAAGGTGCTTACGGCTACACCTTC
TRBD1 TRBJ2-2 NA TRBV2 CAFSLEVGARDSNTGELFF TGTGCCTTCAGTTTAGAGGTGGGCGCCCGGGACAGTAACACCGGGGAGCTGTTTTTT
NA TRBJ2-5 many TRBV7-2 CASSPPTGRETQYF TGTGCCAGCAGCCCACCCACAGGGCGGGAGACCCAGTACTTC
TRBD2 TRBJ2-4 many TRBV4-3 CASSQDLNGGAPTGNIQYF TGCGCCAGCAGCCAAGATTTGAACGGGGGGGCGCCGACGGGAAACATTCAGTACTTC
NA TRBJ2-1 many TRBV12-3/TRBV12-4 CASSLLGYNEQFF TGTGCCAGCAGTTTATTAGGATACAATGAGCAGTTCTTC
NA TRBJ1-2 many TRBV9 CASSVGVRETVGYTF TGTGCCAGCAGCGTAGGGGTCAGGGAAACTGTCGGCTACACCTTC
NA TRBJ2-5 many TRBV5-6 CASSLLAGVQETQYF TGTGCCAGCAGCTTGTTGGCAGGGGTTCAAGAGACCCAGTACTTC
NA TRBJ2-1 NA TRBV3-1 CTSCPRGAIGGRPYNEQFF TGTACCAGCTGTCCTAGGGGGGCTATTGGCGGGAGACCCTACAATGAGCAGTTCTTC
TRBD1 TRBJ2-1 many TRBV29-1 CSVEGQGKVNEQFF TGCAGCGTTGAAGGACAGGGGAAAGTCAATGAGCAGTTCTTC
NA TRBJ1-6 many TRBV20-1 CSASRDGNSPLHF TGCAGTGCTAGCCGGGACGGCAATTCACCCCTCCACTTT
TRBD1 TRBJ2-5 few TRBV23-1 CASSQWTGEIRETQYF TGCGCCAGCAGTCAGTGGACAGGGGAGATTCGAGAGACCCAGTACTTC
NA TRBJ2-6 many TRBV18 CASSHDSGANVLTF TGTGCCAGCTCACACGATTCTGGGGCCAACGTCCTGACTTTC
NA TRBJ2-2 many TRBV6-5 CASSYTPLASTGELFF TGTGCCAGCAGTTACACACCTCTAGCGTCCACCGGGGAGCTGTTTTTT
NA TRBJ2-1 many TRBV29-1 CSVERVSHQNEQFF TGCAGCGTTGAGAGGGTCTCACACCAGAATGAGCAGTTCTTC
NA TRBJ1-5 many TRBV5-6 CASSLQHSNQPQHF TGTGCCAGCAGCTTGCAACATAGCAATCAGCCCCAGCATTTT
NA TRBJ2-1 many TRBV20-1 CSARPLGTYNEQFF TGCAGTGCTCGCCCTTTAGGTACCTACAATGAGCAGTTCTTC
TRBD2 TRBJ2-1 many TRBV20-1 CSAFGTSGRSLNEQFF TGCAGCGCTTTTGGGACTAGCGGGAGAAGTTTGAATGAGCAGTTCTTC
TRBD1 TRBJ1-1 many TRBV9 CASSVPRQGVDTEAFF TGTGCCAGCAGCGTACCCCGACAGGGTGTCGACACTGAAGCTTTCTTT
NA TRBJ2-5 many TRBV20-1 CSAGGQYF TGCAGTGCTGGAGGCCAGTACTTC